This TCR beta chain is drawn from a study of T cell clonality in common variable immunodeficiency. This CDR3 has 15 residues. CDR1 is SGHAT and CDR2 is FQNNGV in the germline V gene. As for this clone: The CDR3 goes on 3 residues after the read ends, and that part is filled in from the germline J gene. The same CDR3 arises from other DNA sequences in this sample as well.

Clones were sequenced by immunoSEQ multiplex PCR, and TCRdb holds only the in-frame ones, with some missing. This sample comprises around 40,000 clones, none seen once only. The rearrangement uses TRBV11-2 and TRBJ1-2; a weak D match, TRBD1 (6 bases). Sequenced input: peripheral blood mononuclear cells. The source is a person aged 18 to 75 in good health. CDR3 bases read: TGTGCCAGCAGCTTAGATACCGGGGGGCTCTACGGC. Its protein is CASSLDTGGLYG. The complete CDR3 sequence is CASSLDTGGLYGYTF. The full variable domain, completed using reference TRBV11-2 and TRBJ1-2, is EAGVAQSPRYKIIEKRQSVAFWCNPISGHATLYWYQQILGQGPKLLIQFQNNGVVDDSQLPKDRFSAERLKGVDSTLKIQPAKLEDSAVYLCASSLDTGGLYGYTFGSGTRLTVV.